This T cell receptor beta chain was retrieved from a study of blood T cell repertoires in COVID-19 (dated by TCRdb to 2020 to 2021). In the study overall: The collaborator samples originated in the United States, Italy and Spain and spanned the acute and convalescent phases of COVID-19. A de-identified subject ID, COVID-19 status, age in years and sex were almost always included in the sample metadata. The prospective study material was composed of cDNA or gDNA derived from T cells, B-cell-depleted T cells, or PBMCs. Where HLA class I and class II types were available, the types were taken from metadata supplied by the sample provider, not from assay-based typing. Samples were obtained from the ongoing ImmuneRACE study (first 160 participants) and from 1,254 subjects provided by 6 global collaborators. Subjects who had been exposed to COVID-19, were actively infected with it, or had recovered from it provided the deeply sampled blood TCRbeta repertoires that made up the dataset. The repertoires were released in a freely available public database intended as a resource for research on the immune response to SARS-CoV-2.

The immunoSEQ Assay, a bias-controlled multiplex PCR, was used to amplify TCRbeta CDR3 regions from genomic DNA. The study's own analysis went as follows. The number of nucleated cells in each sample was estimated by amplification of reference gene primers within the assay. Sequence reads were collapsed and filtered to measure the absolute abundance of every unique TCRbeta CDR3 rearrangement. For each sample, productive Simpson clonality was calculated as the square root of Simpson's diversity index across productive rearrangements. Entries here come from immuneACCESS through TCRdb and include only in-frame sequences with V and J called. Some clones fail to appear in such tables; in the studies checked, an unresolved V gene covers under half of the shortfall, and the cause of the remainder is unknown. V and J calls and clone size are given by that table; D and trimming were obtained from the DNA. A total of some 200,000 clones appear in this sample, around 86% of them only once. The top ten constitute over 3% of the sample.

In the prospective study, participants were roughly 18 to 90 years old, resided in approximately 25 geographic areas of the United States, and were enrolled through a virtual design. To assign participants to cohorts, the prospective study relied on clinical history that participants themselves reported in a screening survey and a study questionnaire. In the prospective study, mobile phlebotomists collected whole blood, serum and a nasopharyngeal or oropharyngeal swab from each participant. Over an approximately two-month period, participants in the prospective study had the option of providing additional blood draws and questionnaires. Before DNA extraction, blood samples from the prospective study were shipped at room temperature or frozen. As for this clone: What this receptor recognizes is not known. There are no base qualities to consult, and no much larger clone falls within one base.

The CDR3, from cysteine to phenylalanine, totals 14 residues. The CDR3 DNA has 42 bases and is translated from base 1. Taken from the germline V gene (reference sequence), the CDR1 and CDR2 loops are MNHEY and SMNVEV. Between the V and J ends, shortened by 0 bases and 6 bases respectively, the junction contains 8 bases. Paper-wide results and their limitations: Clinical and demographic metadata were provided uncurated, with the amount varying by source and participant.

Input material: PBMCs or T cells enriched from blood (not recorded which). This chain joins TRBV27 to TRBJ2-2; D gene: possibly TRBD2, on 6 matching bases. The sequence derives from a woman aged 40-49 years with acute COVID-19. The CDR3 sequence is CASSLSGRPGELFF. The nucleotides are TGTGCCAGCAGTTTATCAGGGAGGCCCGGGGAGCTGTTTTTT.